These 13 T cell receptor beta chains were all obtained from the same sample, sequenced in a study of shared clonotypes between healthy human individuals. The table came from immunoSEQ multiplex PCR; TCRdb's copy has only in-frame clones and leaves some out. The data show approximately 710,000 clones, 90% seen once. Sequencing was carried out using memory CD8+ T cells from PBMCs. Subset in this sample: CD45RO+ cells pooled with CCR7-negative TemRA cells. The receptor source for this set is a man between 18 and 35 years old in good health. Some clones in this sample may be carry-over from other donors' samples.

This clone was picked up one time. The V call is TRBV7-8, the J call TRBJ1-5; tentatively, D is TRBD1 (5 bases). The CDR3 extends over 13 amino acids. Germline V CDR1 and CDR2: SGHVS, FQNEAQ. V was shortened by 3 bases and J by 6 bases, with 9 bases between the two germline ends. The CDR3 is CASSLGGGQPQHF. In nucleotides, the CDR3 is TGTGCCAGCAGCTTGGGCGGGGGTCAGCCCCAGCATTTT.

This sequence joins TRBV19 and TRBJ2-6; D is uncertain. From germline, CDR1 is LNHDA and CDR2 SQIVND (reference sequence). This CDR3 has 12 amino acids. The V and J ends lost 10 bases and 2 bases respectively, with 6 bases between them. The CDR3 DNA sequence: TGTGCCACTACGACTGGGGCCAACGTCCTGACTTTC. Its protein is CATTTGANVLTF.

This chain uses TRBV7-3 with TRBJ2-1; 10 bases are shared with TRBD2. The V segment lost 5 bases and the J segment 4 bases; nucleotides outside the gene matches: 8. The germline V gene has CDR1 SGHTA and CDR2 FQGTGA. CDR3 length: 16 amino acids. The CDR3 loop is CASSPGGTSVYNEQFF. The CDR3 region has the DNA TGTGCCAGCAGCCCTGGGGGGACTAGCGTATACAATGAGCAGTTCTTC.

The genes are TRBV4-1 and TRBJ2-7, with TRBD2 identical over 8 bases. CDR1 and CDR2 from the germline V gene are MGHRA and YSYEKL. Trimming removed 4 bases from V and 4 bases from J; junction bases left unmatched: 9. The CDR3 covers 15 residues. The DNA of the CDR3 is TGCGCCAGCAGCCGAGGTGCCGGGGGGGGTTACGAGCAGTACTTC. Translating it yields CASSRGAGGGYEQYF.

This clone was seen only a few times. The chain employs TRBV7-8 and TRBJ1-4; D remains ambiguous. Germline V gene sequence: CDR1 SGHVS, CDR2 FQNEAQ. This CDR3 has 13 amino acids. V dropped 5 bases and J dropped 5 bases, with 9 bases sitting between them. The CDR3 spells CASSPDANEKLFF. CDR3 nucleotide sequence: TGTGCCAGCAGCCCGGACGCGAATGAAAAACTGTTTTTT.

The chain couples TRBV6-4 to TRBJ1-1; 9 bases align to TRBD1. This CDR3 contains 14 residues. After removal of 6 bases from V and 8 bases from J, the junction contained 10 bases not matched to a gene. Germline CDR1 reads MRHNA; CDR2 reads SNTAGT. This CDR3 is CASRPDRGAPEAFF. DNA for the CDR3: TGTGCCAGCAGGCCAGACAGGGGGGCGCCGGAAGCTTTCTTT.

The rearrangement joins TRBV7-9 to TRBJ1-1; D remains unclear. The CDR3 consists of 14 residues. V shed 5 bases and J shed 0 bases, with 10 bases lying between them. Germline assignment: CDR1 SEHNR and CDR2 FQNEAQ (reference sequence). The CDR3 coding sequence is TGTGCCAGCAGCCCCGCACTTTTGAACACTGAAGCTTTCTTT. Translating it yields CASSPALLNTEAFF.

About this clone: The same CDR3 arises from other DNA sequences in this sample as well. The V call is TRBV27, the J call TRBJ2-1; TRBD2 matches at 8 bases. After removal of 2 bases from V and 0 bases from J, the junction contained 0 bases not matched to a gene. The CDR3 totals 15 residues. Germline V gene data show CDR1 as MNHEY and CDR2 as SMNVEV (reference sequence). CDR3 coding DNA: TGTGCCAGCAGTTTAAGCGGGAGCTCCTACAATGAGCAGTTCTTC. It is translated as CASSLSGSSYNEQFF.

The CDR3: CASSNAISTYEQYF. The CDR3 nucleotides are TGTGCCAGCAGTAACGCAATCAGCACCTACGAGCAGTACTTC. The chain employs TRBV2 and TRBJ2-7; no firm D call. Germline V gene sequence: CDR1 SNHLY, CDR2 FYNNEI. Trimming cost V 5 bases and J 2 bases, with 13 bases left between them. The CDR3 sequence is 14 residues long.

The chain carries TRBV9 and TRBJ2-7; 9 nucleotides align to TRBD1. Looked up from germline, CDR1 is SGDLS and CDR2 is YYNGEE. The CDR3 spans 15 residues. The ends lost 0 bases at V and 4 bases at J; junction bases unmatched: 5. CDR3 bases: TGTGCCAGCAGCGTAGGGACAGGGGCCGCGTACGAGCAGTACTTC. It specifies CASSVGTGAAYEQYF.

The V and J genes are TRBV7-9 and TRBJ2-5; no clear D. The V and J ends lost 0 bases and 5 bases respectively, with 7 bases between them. Germline V gives CDR1 SEHNR, CDR2 FQNEAQ (reference sequence). This CDR3 region has 13 residues. Here the CDR3 reads CASSLALGETQYF. DNA of the CDR3: TGTGCCAGCAGCTTAGCCCTGGGTGAGACCCAGTACTTC.

This clone is a singleton in its sample. The rearrangement joins TRBV7-9 to TRBJ2-7; possibly TRBD1 for D (5 bases). The CDR3 totals 16 residues. The ends were cut back, 2 bases at V and 3 bases at J, with 17 bases in the middle. CDR1 is SEHNR and CDR2 is FQNEAQ in the germline V gene (reference sequence). CDR3 nucleotides: TGTGCCAGCAGCTTATACTGGGAAGGGGCAAACTACGAGCAGTACTTC. Amino acid sequence: CASSLYWEGANYEQYF.

The chain has TRBV11-2 and TRBJ1-5; D is ambiguous. CDR1 and CDR2 from the germline V gene are SGHAT and FQNNGV. There are 13 residues in the CDR3. V lost 4 bases and J 5 bases, leaving 9 bases between the germline ends. DNA of the CDR3: TGTGCCAGCAGCTCTCGCGCGGATCAGCCCCAGCATTTT. It specifies CASSSRADQPQHF.